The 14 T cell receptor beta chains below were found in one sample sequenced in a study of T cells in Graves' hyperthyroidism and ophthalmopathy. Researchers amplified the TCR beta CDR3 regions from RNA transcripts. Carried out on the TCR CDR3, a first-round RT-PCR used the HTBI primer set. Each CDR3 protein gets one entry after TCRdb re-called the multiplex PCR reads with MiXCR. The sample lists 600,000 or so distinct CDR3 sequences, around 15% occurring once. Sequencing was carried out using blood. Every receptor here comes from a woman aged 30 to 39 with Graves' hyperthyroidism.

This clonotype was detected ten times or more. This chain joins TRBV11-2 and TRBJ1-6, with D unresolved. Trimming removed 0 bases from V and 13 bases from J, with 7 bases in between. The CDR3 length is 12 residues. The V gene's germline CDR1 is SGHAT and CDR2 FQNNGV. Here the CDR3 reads CASSLDTNPLHF. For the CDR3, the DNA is TGTGCCAGCAGCTTAGATACGAATCCCCTCCACTTT.

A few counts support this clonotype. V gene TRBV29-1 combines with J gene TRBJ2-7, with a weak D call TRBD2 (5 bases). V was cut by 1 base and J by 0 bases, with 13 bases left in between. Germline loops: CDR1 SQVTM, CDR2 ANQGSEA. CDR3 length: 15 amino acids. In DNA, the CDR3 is TGCAGCGTTGAAGCGCGGTCGGGATTCTCCTACGAGCAGTACTTC. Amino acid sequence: CSVEARSGFSYEQYF.

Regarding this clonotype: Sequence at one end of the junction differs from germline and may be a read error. DNA of the CDR3: TGTACCAGCAGTCTAGGAACCACGAACACCGGGGAGCTGTTTTTT. Residues: CTSSLGTTNTGELFF. This chain connects TRBV27 to TRBJ2-2; D is unresolved. This CDR3 contains 15 residues. Germline V gene lookup returns CDR1 MNHEY and CDR2 SMNVEV (reference sequence).

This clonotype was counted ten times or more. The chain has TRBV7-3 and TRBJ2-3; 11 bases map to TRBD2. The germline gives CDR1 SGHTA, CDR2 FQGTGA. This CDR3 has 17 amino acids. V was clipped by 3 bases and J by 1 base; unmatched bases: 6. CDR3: CASSFSGRAFGTDTQYF. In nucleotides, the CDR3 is TGTGCCAGCAGCTTTAGCGGGAGGGCCTTTGGCACAGATACGCAGTATTTT.

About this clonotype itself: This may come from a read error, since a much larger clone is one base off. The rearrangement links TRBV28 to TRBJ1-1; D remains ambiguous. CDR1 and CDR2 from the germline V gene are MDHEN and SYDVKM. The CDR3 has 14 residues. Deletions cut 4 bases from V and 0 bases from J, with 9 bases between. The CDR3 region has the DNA TGTGCCAGCAGTTCTCAGATAGTGAACACTGAAGCTTTCTTT. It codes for CASSSQIVNTEAFF.

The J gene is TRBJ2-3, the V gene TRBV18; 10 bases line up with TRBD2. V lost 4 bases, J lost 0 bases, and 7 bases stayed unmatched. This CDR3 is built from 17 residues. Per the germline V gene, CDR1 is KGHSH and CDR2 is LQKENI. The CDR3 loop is CASSRLAGSSSTDTQYF. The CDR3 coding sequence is TGTGCCAGCTCACGACTAGCGGGTTCTTCTAGCACAGATACGCAGTATTTT.

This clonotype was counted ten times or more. The CDR3 DNA sequence: TGTGCCAGCAGCGAGAGGTCGTGGGGAGTCACTGAAGCTTTCTTT. As protein: CASSERSWGVTEAFF. V and J are TRBV11-2 and TRBJ1-1; the D is unclear. This CDR3 has 15 amino acids. The germline V and J ends were trimmed by 5 bases and 4 bases, with 17 bases remaining between them. The germline CDR1 and CDR2 sequences are SGHAT and FQNNGV.

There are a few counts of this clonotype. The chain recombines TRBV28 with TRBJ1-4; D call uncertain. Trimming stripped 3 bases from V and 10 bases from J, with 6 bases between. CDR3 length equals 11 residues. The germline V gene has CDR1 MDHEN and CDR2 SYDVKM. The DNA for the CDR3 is TGTGCCAGCAGTTTCGAGGGAAAACTGTTTTTT. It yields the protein CASSFEGKLFF.

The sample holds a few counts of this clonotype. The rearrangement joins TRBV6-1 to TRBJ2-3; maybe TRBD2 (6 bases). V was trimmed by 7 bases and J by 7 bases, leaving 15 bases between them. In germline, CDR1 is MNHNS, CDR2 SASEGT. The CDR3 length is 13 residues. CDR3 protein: CASKRGNSNTQYF. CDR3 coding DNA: TGTGCCAGCAAACGGGGGAACTCTAATACGCAGTATTTT.

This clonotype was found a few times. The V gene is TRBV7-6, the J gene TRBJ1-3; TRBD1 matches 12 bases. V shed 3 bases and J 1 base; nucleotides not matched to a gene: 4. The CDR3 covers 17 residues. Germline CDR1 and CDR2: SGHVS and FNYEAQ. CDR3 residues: CASSFRDRGLSGNTIYF. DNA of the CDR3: TGTGCCAGCAGCTTCCGGGACAGGGGGCTGTCTGGAAACACCATATATTTT.

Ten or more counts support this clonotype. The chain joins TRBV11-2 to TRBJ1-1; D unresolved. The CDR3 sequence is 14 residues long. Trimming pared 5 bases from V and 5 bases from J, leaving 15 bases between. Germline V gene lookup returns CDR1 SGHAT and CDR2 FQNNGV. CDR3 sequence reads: CASSPGGDWTEAFF. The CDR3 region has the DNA TGTGCCAGCAGCCCCGGCGGGGATTGGACTGAAGCTTTCTTT.

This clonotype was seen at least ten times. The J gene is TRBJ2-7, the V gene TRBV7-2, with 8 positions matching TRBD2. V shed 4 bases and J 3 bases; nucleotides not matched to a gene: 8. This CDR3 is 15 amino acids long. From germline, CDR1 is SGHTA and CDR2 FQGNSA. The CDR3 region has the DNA TGTGCCAGCAGCTCGACTAGCGCGGGAGTCTACGAGCAGTACTTC. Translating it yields CASSSTSAGVYEQYF.

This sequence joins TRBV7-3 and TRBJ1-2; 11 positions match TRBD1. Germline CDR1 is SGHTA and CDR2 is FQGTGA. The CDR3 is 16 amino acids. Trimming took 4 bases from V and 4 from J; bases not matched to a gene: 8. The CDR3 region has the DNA TGTGCCAGCAGCTCCTCCAGGACAGGGGGCCTCTATGGCTACACCTTC. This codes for CASSSSRTGGLYGYTF.

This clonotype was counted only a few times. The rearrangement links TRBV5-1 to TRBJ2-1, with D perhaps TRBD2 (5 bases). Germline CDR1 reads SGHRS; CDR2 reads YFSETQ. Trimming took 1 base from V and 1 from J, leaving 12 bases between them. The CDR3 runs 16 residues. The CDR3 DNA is TGCGCCAGCAGCTTGCTCGGAGGTGAGTCCTACAATGAGCAGTTCTTC. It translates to CASSLLGGESYNEQFF.